Listed here are 30 T cell receptor beta chains from one sample, sequenced in a study of metastatic and nonmetastatic thyroid tumors (dated by TCRdb to the early 2020s). The protocol used for the library was PCR. Sequencer: Illumina HiSeq 4000. TCRdb reanalyzed the raw reads on its own, using fastp at Q25 for trimming and MiXCR for clone calling, and kept in-frame beta chains. This sample gives approximately 32,000 clones in total; under 20% of them show up just once. Clones ranked in the top ten supply roughly a tenth of the sample. No treatment had been received by any patient before thyroid surgery. Sequencing was performed on blood. The source of these receptors is a female donor with papillary thyroid cancer or a benign thyroid nodule (not recorded which). Some clones in this sample may be carry-over from other donors' samples.

In this sample, this clone turned up many times. The V gene is TRBV20-1, the J gene TRBJ1-4; a weak D match, TRBD1 (5 bases). Germline assignment: CDR1 DFQATT and CDR2 SNEGSKA (reference sequence). CDR3 length: 16 amino acids. The V and J ends lost 7 bases and 1 base respectively, with 19 bases between them. CDR3 coding DNA: TGCAGTGTTGGCCGTAGGGGAGTGAGAACTAATGAAAAACTGTTTTTT. This codes for CSVGRRGVRTNEKLFF.

This clone was picked up many times. The chain is built from TRBV6-2 or TRBV6-3 and TRBJ1-5; D remains ambiguous. This CDR3 contains 13 residues. V lost 5 bases and J 5 bases, leaving 10 bases between the germline ends. Per the germline V gene, CDR1 is MNHEY and CDR2 is SVGEGT. In nucleotides, the CDR3 is TGTGCCAGCAGTAGGCAGAACGATCAGCCCCAGCATTTT. It codes for CASSRQNDQPQHF.

The count of this clone is one. The rearrangement uses TRBV11-1 and TRBJ1-6; D uncertain. V shed 5 bases and J shed 0 bases, with 17 bases lying between them. The CDR3 is 18 amino acids. Germline V gene data show CDR1 as SGHAT and CDR2 as FQDESV (reference sequence). CDR3 sequence reads: CASSPGPRPSSYNSPLHF. CDR3 bases: TGTGCCAGCAGCCCCGGTCCCCGACCGAGCTCCTATAATTCACCCCTCCACTTT.

The genes are TRBV12-3 or TRBV12-4 and TRBJ2-2; D is perhaps TRBD2 (6 bases). This CDR3 is 13 amino acids long. Deletions cut 11 bases from V and 7 bases from J, with 17 bases between. CDR3: CACQRAGSGELFF. The CDR3 DNA reads as TGTGCCTGCCAGCGGGCGGGGAGCGGGGAGCTGTTTTTT.

The chain carries TRBV6-1 and TRBJ2-1; a weak D match, TRBD2 (6 bases). Germline V gives CDR1 MNHNS, CDR2 SASEGT. The CDR3 is 13 amino acids. Between the trimmed V and J ends, which lost 10 bases and 7 bases, there was a span of 17 bases. DNA of the CDR3: TGTGCCACCTACGGACTATCTCGTAATGAGCAGTTCTTC. As protein: CATYGLSRNEQFF.

The genes are TRBV20-1 and TRBJ1-2; D possibly corresponds to TRBD1 (6 bases). Germline V CDR1 and CDR2: DFQATT, SNEGSKA (reference sequence). The V gene lost 1 base and the J gene lost 8 bases, with 23 bases spanning the gap. The length of the CDR3 is 16 residues. CDR3 residues: CSARGRDGGQLNGYTF. CDR3 coding DNA: TGCAGTGCTAGAGGACGAGACGGGGGGCAGCTCAACGGCTACACCTTC.

Many counts were recorded for this clone. The chain employs TRBV7-9 and TRBJ2-2; TRBD1 might be the D (6 bases). This CDR3 comprises 15 residues. V was cut by 2 bases and J by 5 bases, with 12 bases left in between. Germline CDR1 is SEHNR and CDR2 is FQNEAQ (reference sequence). Here the CDR3 reads CASSLQGFGTGELFF. In DNA, the CDR3 is TGTGCCAGCAGCTTACAGGGGTTCGGGACCGGGGAGCTGTTTTTT.

This clone has a count of ten or more. This chain joins TRBV20-1 and TRBJ2-3; D may be TRBD1 or TRBD2 (5 bases each). CDR1 is DFQATT and CDR2 is SNEGSKA in the germline V gene (reference sequence). The V end lost 3 bases, the J end lost 1 base, and 11 bases lay between the germline ends. This CDR3 is built from 14 residues. CDR3 nucleotides: TGCAGTGCTAGTATTGGGACCGGCACAGATACGCAGTATTTT. Protein product: CSASIGTGTDTQYF.

This clone was seen at least ten times. This may come from a read error, since a much larger clone is one base off. This is likely a read error, given that the CDR3 carries no conserved phenylalanine or tryptophan at its end. The chain joins TRBV19 to TRBJ1-2; D gene uncertain. The CDR3 is 14 amino acids. The V and J ends lost 1 base and 2 bases respectively, with 8 bases between them. Germline loops: CDR1 LNHDA, CDR2 SQIVND (reference sequence). The CDR3 nucleotides are TGTGCCAGTAGTATAGGTGGAGGAAACTATGGCTACACCCTC. Amino acids: CASSIGGGNYGYTL.

At least ten counts were recorded for this clone. Other DNA sequences within the sample encode an identical CDR3. This chain uses TRBV20-1 with TRBJ2-5; no firm D call. Germline values: CDR1 DFQATT, CDR2 SNEGSKA (reference sequence). The CDR3 has 13 residues. The germline V and J ends were trimmed by 3 bases and 5 bases, with 13 bases remaining between them. CDR3 DNA: TGCAGTGCTAGTCATGGGCTTAGCGAGACCCAGTACTTC. This gives the protein CSASHGLSETQYF.

The chain's CDR3 is CSAKPGLAGTYEQYF. The CDR3 DNA sequence: TGCAGTGCTAAACCGGGACTAGCGGGTACCTACGAGCAGTACTTC. The rearrangement joins TRBV20-1 to TRBJ2-7, with 12 bases fitting TRBD2. This CDR3 region has 15 residues. V dropped 4 bases and J dropped 2; count of bases not matched to a gene: 6. Germline-derived CDR1 and CDR2 are DFQATT and SNEGSKA (reference sequence).

About this clone itself: No conserved phenylalanine or tryptophan is present at the end of the CDR3, so a read error is the likely explanation. The gene calls are TRBV4-1 and TRBJ2-7; 10 bases line up with TRBD1. The CDR3 spans 16 residues. V shed 1 base and J 5 bases; nucleotides not matched to a gene: 8. CDR1 and CDR2 (germline): MGHRA, YSYEKL. The CDR3 region is CASSQVIRTGGHEQYL. CDR3 nucleotides: TGCGCCAGCAGCCAAGTGATCCGGACAGGGGGTCACGAGCAGTACCTC.

This clone has a count of ten or more. This chain connects TRBV25-1 to TRBJ1-4; D remains unclear. Germline V gene sequence: CDR1 MGHDK, CDR2 SYGVNS. Trimming shortened V by 3 bases and J by 4 bases, and 6 bases separated the two germline ends. This CDR3 contains 13 residues. CDR3 coding DNA: TGTGCCAGCAGTGACAGGCATAATGAAAAACTGTTTTTT. Amino acid sequence: CASSDRHNEKLFF.

There are many counts of this clone. The CDR3 DNA is TGTGCCAGCAGTTTCCTAACAGGGGTGGGAGTTGTAGATACGCAGTATTTT. Translation: CASSFLTGVGVVDTQYF. The chain couples TRBV27 to TRBJ2-3; 7 bases are a match to TRBD1. The CDR3 is 17 amino acids. J gave up 5 bases and V 3 bases, and 14 bases lay outside the gene matches. CDR1 MNHEY and CDR2 SMNVEV come from the germline V gene (reference sequence).

The chain has TRBV20-1 and TRBJ1-6; D perhaps matches TRBD1 (6 bases). Germline V lookup: CDR1 DFQATT, CDR2 SNEGSKA (reference sequence). V lost 0 bases, J lost 0 bases, and 18 bases lay in between. The CDR3 runs 19 residues. The CDR3 nucleotides read TGCAGTGCTAGAGATAAAACGAACAGGGAATACTCCTATAATTCACCCCTCCACTTT. Translation: CSARDKTNREYSYNSPLHF.

This clone was seen once. The chain's CDR3 is CASSLYRTGENYGYTF. CDR3 bases: TGTGCCAGCAGCTTATACAGGACAGGGGAAAACTATGGCTACACCTTC. V usage is TRBV7-8 and J usage is TRBJ1-2; 9 nucleotides line up with TRBD1. Trimming took 2 bases from V and 2 from J; bases not matched to a gene: 6. The CDR3 spans 16 residues. CDR1 SGHVS and CDR2 FQNEAQ come from the germline V gene.

In its sample, this clone was seen many times. The chain couples TRBV28 to TRBJ1-5; TRBD1 agrees at 8 bases. The CDR3 is 18 amino acids. V was pared by 2 bases and J by 5 bases, with 14 bases of the junction left unmatched. The germline V gene encodes CDR1 MDHEN and CDR2 SYDVKM. The CDR3 DNA reads as TGTGCCAGCAGTTTAACAGGGGGGGACAGCGGATATTATCAGCCCCAGCATTTT. This sequence encodes CASSLTGGDSGYYQPQHF.

In its sample, this clone was seen many times. The chain is built from TRBV5-1 and TRBJ1-1; weak D call: TRBD1 (5 bases). The CDR3 totals 16 residues. V lost 1 base, J lost 0 bases, and 13 bases lay in between. The germline V gene has CDR1 SGHRS and CDR2 YFSETQ. Here the CDR3 DNA reads TGCGCCAGCAGCTTGACGGGGGTCGCGGTGAACACTGAAGCTTTCTTT. Residues: CASSLTGVAVNTEAFF.

About this clone itself: The junction departs from germline at one end; a sequencing error may be responsible. The rearrangement joins TRBV7-9 to TRBJ1-6; 7 bases fit TRBD1. The CDR3 loop spans 13 amino acids. In germline, CDR1 is SEHNR, CDR2 FQNEAQ (reference sequence). CDR3 coding DNA: TGTGCCAGCAGCTGGGACAGAAATTCAACCCTGCACTTT. It yields the protein CASSWDRNSTLHF. Variable domain in full (rest from reference TRBV7-9 and TRBJ1-6): DTGVSQNPRHKITKRGQNVTFRCDPISEHNRLYWYRQTLGQGPEFLTYFQNEAQLEKSRLLSDRFSAERPKGSFSTLEIQRTEQGDSAMYLCASSWDRNSTLHFGNGTRLTVT.

In its sample, this clone was seen many times. The chain is built from TRBV28 and TRBJ1-2; the D gene is possibly TRBD1 (6 bases). Germline V CDR1 and CDR2: MDHEN, SYDVKM. V gave up 4 bases and J gave up 4 bases, with 16 bases separating them. The CDR3 is 15 amino acids. The DNA for the CDR3 is TGTGCCAGCAGTTCGGGCGGGGGGCCCGGCTATGGCTACACCTTC. Its translation: CASSSGGGPGYGYTF.

The table lists this clone with many counts. The chain combines TRBV2 with TRBJ2-1; 11 bases are shared with TRBD2. CDR1 and CDR2 (germline): SNHLY, FYNNEI. J gave up 7 bases and V 0 bases, and 8 bases lay outside the gene matches. The CDR3 length is 17 residues. CDR3 loop: CASSEALLAGVYNEQFF. The DNA of the CDR3 is TGTGCCAGCAGTGAAGCGCTACTAGCGGGGGTATATAATGAGCAGTTCTTC. Filled out from reference TRBV2 and TRBJ2-1, the complete variable domain reads EPEVTQTPSHQVTQMGQEVILRCVPISNHLYFYWYRQILGQKVEFLVSFYNNEISEKSEIFDDQFSVERPDGSNFTLKIRSTKLEDSAMYFCASSEALLAGVYNEQFFGPGTRLTVL.

In the case of this clone: The germline gene is not matched at one end of the junction; a read error may be the cause. The chain combines TRBV11-2 with TRBJ2-3; TRBD2 agrees at 15 bases. Germline V gene sequence: CDR1 SGHAT, CDR2 FQNNGV. This CDR3 region has 17 residues. DNA of the CDR3: TGTGCCGGCAGCTGGGGGACTAGCGGGGGGTCGATAGATACGCGGTATTTT. This sequence encodes CAGSWGTSGGSIDTRYF.

The sample holds many counts of this clone. The chain uses TRBV20-1 and TRBJ1-2; D gene ambiguous. This CDR3 region has 14 residues. Trimming took off 2 bases at V and 7 bases at J, with 17 bases between the two ends. Germline CDR1 and CDR2: DFQATT and SNEGSKA (reference sequence). CDR3 loop: CSARLLIDMGGYTF. The DNA for the CDR3 is TGCAGTGCTAGACTATTAATCGACATGGGTGGCTACACCTTC.

The chain recombines TRBV20-1 with TRBJ2-1; 14 bases are shared with TRBD2. Germline CDR1 is DFQATT and CDR2 is SNEGSKA (reference sequence). The CDR3 totals 16 residues. The ends lost 3 bases at V and 4 bases at J; junction bases unmatched: 5. CDR3 nucleotides: TGCAGTGCTAGCCTGACTAGCGGGAGGGAGTACAATGAGCAGTTCTTC. Translating gives CSASLTSGREYNEQFF.

This clone has a count of ten or more. The chain uses TRBV19 and TRBJ2-2, with 8 bases identical to TRBD1. From germline, CDR1 is LNHDA and CDR2 SQIVND (reference sequence). The length of the CDR3 is 16 residues. Losses at the gene ends were 3 bases for V and 3 bases for J; bases not matched to a gene: 6. The CDR3, as DNA: TGTGCCAGTAGTATCGGCCAGGGGGCCTACACCGGGGAGCTGTTTTTT. It specifies CASSIGQGAYTGELFF.

This clone has ten or more counts. CDR3 DNA: TGTGCCAGCAGCCATGCGGTCCGGGACCCCACCGCCTACGAGCAGTACTTC. Its protein product is CASSHAVRDPTAYEQYF. This chain uses TRBV4-2 with TRBJ2-7; perhaps D is TRBD1 or TRBD2 (5 bases each). CDR3 length equals 17 residues. Trimming left V 3 bases short and J 2 bases short, with 20 bases between. CDR1 and CDR2 from the germline V gene are LGHNA and YNFKEQ.

This clone was seen only a few times. A much larger clone differs from this one at a single base, so this may be a read error. The CDR3 is CSVRPPGTSGGPDTQYF. In DNA, the CDR3 is TGCAGTGTTAGACCCCCCGGGACTAGCGGGGGACCAGATACGCAGTATTTT. J is TRBJ2-3 and V is TRBV20-1; 14 bases match TRBD2. The CDR3 sequence is 17 residues long. Germline V CDR1 and CDR2: DFQATT, SNEGSKA (reference sequence).

In this sample, this clone turned up many times. This chain uses TRBV18 with TRBJ2-1; TRBD2 aligns across 14 bases. J was trimmed by 8 bases and V by 4 bases; bases with no gene match: 4. This CDR3 has 15 residues. CDR1 and CDR2 (germline): KGHSH, LQKENI. DNA for the CDR3: TGTGCCAGCTCACACGGGACTAGCGGGAGCGATGAGCAGTTCTTC. Its protein is CASSHGTSGSDEQFF.

This clone has more than one count but fewer than ten. The rearrangement uses TRBV28 and TRBJ1-5; D call uncertain. This CDR3 region has 17 residues. Trimming left V 10 bases short and J 16 bases short, with 38 bases between. CDR1 MDHEN and CDR2 SYDVKM come from the germline V gene. CDR3 coding DNA: TGTGCCACCTCCCCGTATGGGCAAACAAATAGCAATCAGCCCCCCCATTTT. This gives the protein CATSPYGQTNSNQPPHF.

This rearrangement joins TRBV5-4 to TRBJ2-2; D is possibly TRBD2 (6 bases). The germline CDR1 and CDR2 sequences are SGHNT and YYREEE (reference sequence). The length of the CDR3 is 16 residues. V lost 3 bases, J lost 1 base, and 13 bases lay in between. CDR3 nucleotides: TGTGCCAGCAGCTCACCGCCCGGGAGGAACACCGGGGAGCTGTTTTTT. Amino acids: CASSSPPGRNTGELFF.